This paragraph reports one TCR beta chain. As yet, its antigen is unknown. Per germline, CDR1 MNHEY and CDR2 SVGAGI. V was cut by 0 bases and J by 5 bases, with 5 bases left in between. The CDR3 covers 13 residues. This sample stems from a study of blood T cells in healthy people across ages. Findings and limits, study-wide: Aged donors had fewer naive CD4+ cells and lower diversity than long-lived donors.

PBMCs were isolated at a quantity of at least 6 million per sample. Next came a second PCR, run for about 6 to 11 cycles, which used a sample-barcoded 5' primer along with a J-beta primer mix. A template-switch adaptor containing 12 random nucleotides labeled each cDNA molecule. TCRdb recomputed calls from the 5' RACE reads with MiXCR, one row per CDR3 protein. Among a few hundred thousand distinct CDR3 sequences, approximately 27% were seen once, and the ten largest hold roughly 18%. Sequences were obtained from blood. The receptor was derived from a woman between 70 and 85 years old in good health. The chain couples TRBV6-5 to TRBJ2-1; D gene unclear. The CDR3 DNA reads TGTGCCAGCAGTTACTCGGGGAACAATGAGCAGTTCTTC. It yields the protein CASSYSGNNEQFF.